This TCR beta chain originates from a study of blood T cell repertoires in COVID-19. Produced via immunoSEQ multiplex PCR; TCRdb's table is partial and in-frame only. This sample has some 360,000 clones, with about 92% found just once. Germline-derived CDR1 and CDR2 are SGHDN and FVKESK. The V gene end was trimmed by 3 bases and the J gene end by 6 bases; junction bases not matched to a gene: 11. This CDR3 comprises 15 residues. The TCR sequence derives from a woman between 55 and 75 years old with COVID-19, enrolled during active disease. The chain carries TRBV14 and TRBJ2-7; 7 bases are shared with TRBD1. Sequenced sample: peripheral blood. The CDR3 loop is CASSHNRGGSSEQYF. The DNA of the CDR3 is TGTGCCAGCAGCCACAACCGAGGGGGCTCGAGCGAGCAGTACTTC.